This section outlines one T cell receptor (beta chain) sequence together with its context. Its antigen has not been determined. No base quality information exists; no much larger clone differs at one position. In Seattle, one collaborating source enrolled patients while the infection was active and tracked those patients longitudinally over the course of disease. Each collaborating institution followed its own protocols to collect whole blood in K2EDTA tubes. For TCRbeta analysis, collaborators shipped samples as frozen whole blood, isolated PBMCs, or DNA extracted from either of those sample types. These data are taken from a study of blood T cell repertoires in COVID-19 (dated by TCRdb to about 2020). General notes on the study: Samples covering the acute and convalescent phases of COVID-19 were provided by collaborators in the United States, Italy and Spain. The material from the prospective study consisted of cDNA or gDNA derived from T cells, B-cell-depleted T cells, or PBMCs. Deeply sampled blood TCRbeta repertoires from subjects exposed to, actively infected with, or recovered from COVID-19 were included in the dataset. The repertoires were made available in a free public database intended to serve as a resource for research on the immune response to SARS-CoV-2. The samples were drawn from the first 160 participants of the ongoing ImmuneRACE study and from 950 to 1,500 subjects provided by 6 global collaborators. Sample metadata almost always included a de-identified subject ID, COVID-19 status, age in years and sex. Where HLA class I and class II types were available, the types were taken from metadata supplied by the sample provider, not from assay-based typing. Broader findings and caveats from the paper: The quantity of clinical and demographic metadata differed by source and by participant and was supplied without curation.

TCRbeta CDR3 regions were amplified from genomic DNA using the immunoSEQ Assay, a bias-controlled multiplex PCR. Regarding the original processing steps: Within the assay, amplification of reference gene primers was used to estimate how many nucleated cells each sample contained. Sequence reads were collapsed and filtered to measure the absolute abundance of every unique TCRbeta CDR3 rearrangement. For each sample, productive Simpson clonality was calculated by taking the square root of Simpson's diversity index across productive rearrangements. TCRdb retrieved this table from immuneACCESS and kept in-frame rearrangements only. Not all clones are present; in checked studies, unresolved V genes account for under half, and no reason is known for the remainder. The V and J calls and clone size were taken over from that table, and D and trimming were inferred from the DNA. The sample has 300,000 to 400,000 clones on record, approximately 89% of them singletons. In total, the top ten clones hold about 1.5% of the sample.

V is cut by 5 bases and J by 6 bases, and the space between the germline ends is 12 bases. The CDR3, from cysteine to phenylalanine, totals 13 residues. Only the CDR3 region is kept as DNA, spanning 39 bases read in frame from base 1. Sequencing input: peripheral blood. Recombination linked TRBV12-3 or TRBV12-4 to TRBJ2-3; TRBD2 could be the D gene, as 5 bases match. The receptor was isolated from a woman aged 30 to 39 with COVID-19, enrolled during active disease. The nucleotides are TGTGCCAGCAGTATGCTTAGAGGGGATACGCAGTATTTT. Its protein product is CASSMLRGDTQYF.